The 23 T cell receptor beta chains given below trace back to one sample, sequenced in a study of beta chain features in type 1 diabetes. Expressed TCRB transcripts got sequenced, as all isolated RNA was reverse transcribed. Produced via immunoSEQ multiplex PCR; TCRdb's table is partial and in-frame only. The data contain about 340,000 clones, less than 9.5% of them seen just once; the ten biggest clones take up more than 0.4%. Sequenced input: central memory CD4+ T cells from blood. These TCRs come from a young woman in good health.

This clone was seen at least ten times. V gene TRBV2 combines with J gene TRBJ2-1; D is possibly TRBD2 (5 bases). From germline, CDR1 is SNHLY and CDR2 FYNNEI. Between the trimmed V and J ends, which lost 1 base and 3 bases, there was a span of 7 bases. This CDR3 region has 14 residues. The CDR3 reads CASSEERFYNEQFF. In DNA form, the CDR3 reads TGTGCCAGCAGTGAAGAGCGGTTCTACAATGAGCAGTTCTTC.

The rearrangement links TRBV19 to TRBJ2-3; no reliable D call. Germline-derived CDR1 and CDR2 are LNHDA and SQIVND (reference sequence). The CDR3 has 14 amino acids. Trimming shortened V by 2 bases and J by 2 bases, and 8 bases separated the two germline ends. This CDR3 reads CASSIWQATDTQYF. The DNA of the CDR3 is TGTGCCAGTAGTATATGGCAGGCCACAGATACGCAGTATTTT. Looking up the rest from reference TRBV19 and TRBJ2-3 gives the full variable domain: DGGITQSPKYLFRKEGQNVTLSCEQNLNHDAMYWYRQDPGQGLRLIYYSQIVNDFQKGDIAEGYSVSREKKESFPLTVTSAQKNPTAFYLCASSIWQATDTQYFGPGTRLTVL.

The CDR3 reads CASSEGTGDTEAFF. In DNA form, the CDR3 reads TGTGCCAGCAGTGAAGGGACAGGGGACACTGAAGCTTTCTTT. This chain connects TRBV25-1 to TRBJ1-1; 10 bases fit TRBD1. V shed 2 bases, J shed 3 bases, and the junction held 0 bases outside the gene matches. CDR1 MGHDK and CDR2 SYGVNS come from the germline V gene. The CDR3 extends over 14 amino acids.

This clone was observed a few times. The V and J genes are TRBV10-2 and TRBJ1-1; 8 nucleotides align to TRBD1. V was clipped by 8 bases and J by 4 bases; unmatched bases: 6. The CDR3 has 13 amino acids. Germline V gene lookup returns CDR1 WSHSY and CDR2 SAAADI. This chain's CDR3 is CASGRQGITEAFF. The DNA for the CDR3 is TGCGCCAGCGGAAGACAGGGGATCACTGAAGCTTTCTTT.

The chain combines TRBV27 with TRBJ2-1; 11 nucleotides align to TRBD2. Trimming cost V 5 bases and J 9 bases; bases outside gene matches: 12. Germline assignment: CDR1 MNHEY and CDR2 SMNVEV (reference sequence). The CDR3 totals 16 residues. The CDR3 reads CASSPRGSGRDREQFF. DNA of the CDR3: TGTGCCAGCAGTCCCCGGGGTAGCGGGAGGGATCGTGAGCAGTTCTTC.

This clone was seen a few times. The CDR3 region is CASSEAAIEQYF. The CDR3 DNA is TGTGCCAGCAGTGAAGCAGCTATCGAGCAGTACTTC. The gene calls are TRBV6-5 and TRBJ2-7; unclear D gene. V gave up 5 bases and J gave up 6 bases, with 11 bases separating them. The CDR3 spans 12 residues. Germline CDR1 is MNHEY and CDR2 is SVGAGI.

The table lists this clone with a few counts. The V and J genes are TRBV19 and TRBJ2-3, with D tentatively TRBD2 (6 bases). The CDR3 totals 15 residues. Germline lookup yields CDR1 LNHDA and CDR2 SQIVND (reference sequence). Between the trimmed V and J ends, which lost 3 bases and 1 base, there was a span of 11 bases. The CDR3 coding sequence is TGTGCCAGTAGTATGACTAGTGTGGGCACAGATACGCAGTATTTT. Protein product: CASSMTSVGTDTQYF.

The chain recombines TRBV4-1 with TRBJ1-5, with D uncertain. Germline V gene lookup returns CDR1 MGHRA and CDR2 YSYEKL. Between the trimmed V and J ends, which lost 5 bases and 0 bases, there was a span of 14 bases. This CDR3 region has 16 residues. In DNA form, the CDR3 reads TGCGCCAGCAGCATCCAGCAGGCGGATAGCAATCAGCCCCAGCATTTT. Translation: CASSIQQADSNQPQHF.

The rearrangement uses TRBV5-1 and TRBJ1-1; 8 bases map to TRBD1. The CDR3 has 16 amino acids. The V segment lost 3 bases and the J segment 2 bases; nucleotides outside the gene matches: 9. Germline assignment: CDR1 SGHRS and CDR2 YFSETQ. CDR3 sequence reads: CASSSLPGQVNTEAFF. For the CDR3, the DNA is TGCGCCAGCAGCTCACTACCGGGACAGGTTAACACTGAAGCTTTCTTT.

This clone was seen a few times. This chain links TRBV7-8 with TRBJ2-5; 7 nucleotides line up with TRBD2. The end of the DNA fits TRBJ2-7 better, so the J call may be wrong. Germline V lookup: CDR1 SGHVS, CDR2 FQNEAQ. This CDR3 contains 14 residues. This CDR3 reads CASSLRLAADEQYF. For the CDR3, the DNA is TGTGCCAGCAGCTTAAGGCTAGCGGCCGACGAGCAGTACTTC.

The CDR3 loop is CASDLGGTEAFF. The CDR3 DNA is TGTGCCAGCGATCTGGGGGGGACTGAAGCTTTCTTT. The chain links TRBV2 to TRBJ1-1; weak D call: TRBD1 (5 bases). The length of the CDR3 is 12 residues. Germline CDR1 reads SNHLY; CDR2 reads FYNNEI. Trimming took off 8 bases at V and 5 bases at J, with 12 bases between the two ends.

The V and J genes are TRBV29-1 and TRBJ2-1; 11 nucleotides align to TRBD2. The germline V gene has CDR1 SQVTM and CDR2 ANQGSEA. Trimming cost V 5 bases and J 5 bases; bases outside gene matches: 14. The CDR3 consists of 17 residues. CDR3 sequence (DNA): TGCAGCGTTTGGACAATTGCTAGCGGGAGGCCCAACAATGAGCAGTTCTTC. It yields the protein CSVWTIASGRPNNEQFF.

This clone occurred a few times. This chain uses TRBV29-1 with TRBJ1-5; TRBD1 agrees at 7 bases. J was trimmed by 2 bases and V by 5 bases; bases with no gene match: 6. CDR3 length equals 14 residues. Germline CDR1 and CDR2: SQVTM and ANQGSEA. The CDR3 reads CSVKNGQGNQPQHF. CDR3 DNA: TGCAGCGTTAAAAATGGACAGGGCAATCAGCCCCAGCATTTT.

There are many counts of this clone. Other DNA variants within this sample encode the same CDR3. The chain combines TRBV18 with TRBJ2-1; tentative D call: TRBD2 (5 bases). V lost 3 bases and J lost 2, with 11 bases in between. The CDR3 consists of 15 residues. CDR1 is KGHSH, CDR2 LQKENI, per germline. CDR3 amino acids: CASSPPGSAYNEQFF. For the CDR3, the DNA is TGTGCCAGCTCACCCCCGGGAAGTGCCTACAATGAGCAGTTCTTC.

The rearrangement links TRBV5-1 to TRBJ2-6; D remains ambiguous. This CDR3 contains 14 residues. Germline V CDR1 and CDR2: SGHRS, YFSETQ. The germline V and J ends were trimmed by 4 bases and 0 bases, with 5 bases remaining between them. The CDR3 DNA is TGCGCCAGCAGCACGGGCTCTGGGGCCAACGTCCTGACTTTC. This gives the protein CASSTGSGANVLTF.

This clone was counted at least ten times. The chain recombines TRBV5-5 with TRBJ1-1; a weak D match, TRBD1 (5 bases). Germline CDR1 reads SGHKS; CDR2 reads YYEKEE (reference sequence). With 4 bases removed from V and 3 bases from J, the gap between germline ends came to 10 bases. The CDR3 is 13 amino acids. In nucleotides, the CDR3 is TGTGCCAGCAGCGCTAGGGACGACACTGAAGCTTTCTTT. Translating gives CASSARDDTEAFF.

This clone appeared a few times. J is TRBJ1-2 and V is TRBV19, with D possibly being TRBD1 (5 bases). The CDR3 length is 16 residues. Trimming pared 4 bases from V and 8 bases from J, leaving 23 bases between. Germline V gene sequence: CDR1 LNHDA, CDR2 SQIVND (reference sequence). The DNA of the CDR3 is TGTGCCAGTAGTAAGGGGCAGACACCGGTCGTAGGAGGCTACACCTTC. Its translation: CASSKGQTPVVGGYTF.

This clone came up a few times. This chain links TRBV4-3 with TRBJ2-2; no definite D call. Germline V gene lookup returns CDR1 LGHNA and CDR2 YSLEER. The V end lost 1 base, the J end lost 13 bases, and 16 bases lay between the germline ends. This CDR3 is 14 amino acids long. The CDR3 is CASSQGAEAIGLFF. The CDR3 coding sequence is TGCGCCAGCAGCCAAGGGGCGGAAGCGATCGGGCTGTTTTTT.

A few counts support this clone. The chain carries TRBV18 and TRBJ2-3; D remains unclear. Germline CDR1 and CDR2: KGHSH and LQKENI. The germline V and J ends were trimmed by 6 bases and 2 bases, with 15 bases remaining between them. The CDR3 covers 15 residues. The CDR3 loop reads CASSSQGPTTDTQYF. CDR3 in DNA: TGTGCCAGCTCCAGCCAAGGGCCTACCACAGATACGCAGTATTTT.

This clone was found a few times. The rearrangement links TRBV4-3 to TRBJ1-1, with 9 nucleotides matching TRBD1. Trimming cost V 1 base and J 1 base; bases outside gene matches: 7. This CDR3 is 17 amino acids long. Germline V CDR1 and CDR2: LGHNA, YSLEER. In nucleotides, the CDR3 is TGCGCCAGCAGCCAAGCGCGAACGGGACAGGGGAACACTGAAGCTTTCTTT. This codes for CASSQARTGQGNTEAFF.

This chain joins TRBV4-2 and TRBJ2-3, with D tentatively TRBD1 or TRBD2 (5 bases each). The V gene's germline CDR1 is LGHNA and CDR2 YNFKEQ. Trimming took off 2 bases at V and 1 base at J, with 25 bases between the two ends. This CDR3 spans 20 amino acids. The CDR3 reads CASSQQFSPGARGRTDTQYF. The DNA of the CDR3 is TGTGCCAGCAGCCAACAGTTCTCCCCCGGGGCTAGGGGCCGCACAGATACGCAGTATTTT.

In its sample, this clone was seen a few times. This chain links TRBV6-5 with TRBJ2-2, with D possibly TRBD1 on 6 matching bases. V lost 6 bases, J lost 6 bases, and 14 bases lay in between. CDR1 MNHEY and CDR2 SVGAGI come from the germline V gene. This CDR3 has 14 residues. This chain's CDR3 is CASRRAGQSGELFF. Written as DNA, the CDR3 is TGTGCCAGCAGGAGAGCCGGACAGTCCGGGGAGCTGTTTTTT.

The chain employs TRBV4-3 and TRBJ2-3, with D possibly being TRBD1 or TRBD2 (7 bases each). The CDR3 sequence is 16 residues long. The V and J ends lost 0 bases and 1 base respectively, with 11 bases between them. Germline V CDR1 and CDR2: LGHNA, YSLEER. The CDR3 bases are TGCGCCAGCAGCCAAGAGACAGGGAGGGGCACAGATACGCAGTATTTT. This translates into CASSQETGRGTDTQYF.